This T cell receptor beta chain was found in a study of cytomegalovirus exposure and HLA in healthy donors (dated by TCRdb to about 2017). Some background on the complete study: An earlier analysis of some 500 of the donors reported roughly 270 Gb of sequence data and 100 million to 140 million unique TCR beta sequences from roughly 180 million T cells. To predict cytomegalovirus infection status, the study combined high-throughput TCR immunosequencing, statistical association of individual TCRs with disease status, and machine learning. Because of strong linkage in the cohort, five DR-DQ haplotypes were treated as single units for association and clustering. Among the roughly 410 genotyped donors, around 81% belonged to the genetic ancestry cluster associated with self-reported Caucasian donors. A separate validation cohort of about 110 different subjects was used in addition to the 666-subject first cohort. Both class I and class II loci were covered by HLA typing, at four-digit resolution. The number of typed donors differed by locus: about 620-630 for A, B, C, DRB1 and DQB1; approximately 520 for DQA1; approximately 600 for DPA1; and about 450 for DPB1. Every discovery cohort repertoire had been produced on one sequencing platform. A later analysis re-analyzed previously published TCR beta repertoires from roughly 630 donors and added high-resolution HLA genotyping to study TCR occurrence patterns. Donor age, sex, ethnicity and CMV serostatus were compiled alongside the repertoire data. In an earlier analysis of 587 of the donors, high-throughput TCR beta sequencing was used to judge whether each TCR beta V gene segment behaved as functional or pseudogenic. Using immunosequencing, the study profiled T cell repertoires from fewer than 700 subjects and related those repertoires to cytomegalovirus serostatus. In the later analysis, no new phenotypic data were used to find candidate immune exposures; instead, reliance was placed on TCR beta sequences and their occurrence across donors. The study aimed to test whether cataloging public T cell receptors could reveal signatures of past pathogen exposure. A later genetic analysis used genome-wide SNP genotypes for about three fifths of the roughly 700 donors, treating that subset as a discovery cohort. Among 300 to 500 genotyped donors of the cohort, an average of roughly 230,000 unique TCR beta nucleotide sequences was sequenced per donor, of which 15% to 20% were non-productive. Approximately 330 gigabases of sequencing data and around 85 million unique TCR sequences made up an early release that covered 640 HLA-typed donors. Here is what the overall study found, with its caveats: An association between a missense DCLRE1C variant and V-gene and J-gene trimming of TCR beta chains was found in a later genetic analysis and replicated in an independent cohort. The only immune exposure information available for the cohort was CMV serostatus. A further reported finding was that TCR beta sequences accurately predicted the HLA-A and HLA-B alleles for most subjects in the first cohort. Roughly 15 rarely observed V segments, including chromosome 9 orphons, were excluded from the earlier analysis of about 610 of the donors because counts were too low. In vitro tests confirmed that a few of the cytomegalovirus-associated TCR beta chains recognize cytomegalovirus antigens. Cytomegalovirus status was reported to be diagnosed by the classifier with high specificity and sensitivity in both the original and validation cohorts. The presence/absence analyses assumed that sequencing depth was roughly uniform across donors, and that assumption may not be true. Some IMGT-functional V segments, including TRBV6-2 and TRBV6-3, could not be distinguished by the 87-base-pair reads and were therefore excluded. In a later analysis, HLA-associated TCR beta chains showed more clonal expansion and lower generation probabilities than non-associated chains that were equally common. While some public TCRs were present in many individuals, most TCR sequences turned up only very rarely across donors. A later analysis found that most CMV-associated TCR beta chains appeared HLA-restricted, with HLA associations seemingly driven largely by CMV exposure. Linkage disequilibrium might explain the correlated functional status among segregating V segments, but an unknown experimental factor could not be excluded. Because some donors lacked HLA typing at each locus, the association tests relied only on the typed subset. Broadly in line with IMGT annotations, most TCR beta V segments showed up in productive rearrangements about 87% or about 30% of the time in an earlier analysis of approximately 640 of the donors. This cohort had only TCR beta chains sequenced, and the lack of alpha or paired-chain data limited which features could be detected. In a later genetic analysis, fewer N-insertions in productive TCRs were reported among donors in an Asian-associated ancestry cluster than the roughly 700-donor mean. According to a later analysis, parvovirus B19, influenza, CMV and Epstein-Barr virus appeared linked to several top co-occurrence clusters. The authors suggested that the approach could potentially be generalized to other disease states and immunological phenotypes. At a false discovery rate of 0.05, a later analysis linked under 20,000 TCR beta sequences to specific HLA alleles. The study listed 164 TCR beta chains as associated with cytomegalovirus. A cluster of highly shared sequence variants was judged likely to represent a technical artifact of the sequencing pipeline. According to a later analysis, TCR association rates differed among HLA loci, with DRB1 alleles showing the most associated TCRs and HLA-C alleles showing the fewest. Strong co-occurrence of HLA alleles, especially DR and DQ, made assigning TCR associations to individual alleles difficult.

The germline V gene sets CDR1 to SGHRS and CDR2 to YFSETQ. Deletion took 0 bases off V and 7 bases off J, with a span of 10 bases between the germline ends. The CDR3 spans 13 residues, from the cysteine through the phenylalanine. The DNA shown is the 39-base CDR3, in frame from base 1. With respect to this clone: This clone's antigen is unknown. Base qualities were left out, and no much larger clone turns up one base away.

The cohort comprised more than 550 healthy bone marrow donors. At the time of sampling, every cohort member was nominally healthy, though immune exposures that went unrecorded were likely present. The donor tested CMV seropositive, placing the donor among the 290 or so seropositive members of the cohort. Each donor provided a peripheral blood sample, and peripheral blood mononuclear cells were used for TCR beta sequencing. Genomic DNA was extracted from the blood cell samples with the Qiagen DNeasy Blood Extraction Kit. The receptor library was made with the immunoSEQ multiplex PCR assay. For the multiplex PCR, a mixture combining 60 forward primers for TCR Vbeta segments and 13 reverse primers for TCR Jbeta segments was used. The CDR3 region of rearranged TCR beta genes was amplified from genomic DNA with a multiplex PCR assay. Amplified TCR beta libraries were sequenced as 87-base-pair reads on the Illumina HiSeq System. Per the source publication's procedure: A later analysis tallied roughly 78 million unique TCR beta chains across the approximately 670 repertoires, and about 12 million of those chains were shared by two or more donors. A nearest-neighbor algorithm error-corrected the raw reads and collapsed the reads into unique sequences, merging closely related sequences to remove PCR and sequencing errors. To assign V, D and J gene segments, CDR3 sequences were aligned to IMGT reference sequences. For a sequence to be retained, at least a six-nucleotide match to both a V gene segment and a J gene segment was required. Rearrangements were classified as productive when the CDR3 lacked stop codons and remained in frame with V and J, and all other rearrangements were classified as non-productive. CDR3 was defined by IMGT convention, running from the second conserved V-encoded cysteine to the conserved J-encoded phenylalanine. The earlier analysis of a few hundred of the donors excluded any sequence lacking an unambiguous match to a single V gene segment. In an earlier analysis of 450 to 750 of the donors, a V segment was called functional when productive rearrangements were above 56.7%, and segregating when the standard deviation between donors exceeded 5%. A statistical classification framework was built for diagnosing cytomegalovirus status from the catalog of TCR beta chain sequences. V and J gene assignment, in a later analysis, came from comparing TCR nucleotide sequences with IMGT/GENE-DB human TR gene sequences. A later analysis assigned CDR3 sequences and most-parsimonious VDJ recombination scenarios with the TCRdist pipeline. A later analysis defined each TCR beta chain by its CDR3 amino acid sequence plus V-gene family, and excluded reads lacking a unique V-gene family. A later analysis removed several hundred highly shared, low-generation-probability nucleotide sequences to deal with suspected cross-contamination and a sequencing artifact. For each public chain, a later analysis derived a clonal expansion index from normalized ranks of inferred template counts within each repertoire. A later analysis computed generation probabilities with a VDJ recombination model fitted to out-of-frame rearrangements, and checked the results against IGoR. In a later analysis, TCR-TCR, TCR-HLA and TCR-CMV co-occurrence was scored with hypergeometric tests, and a repertoire-size bias correction was applied to TCR pairs. False discovery rates were estimated in a later analysis by permuting HLA or CMV assignments 20 times. A later analysis grouped co-occurring TCRs with DBSCAN, adding TCRdist sequence similarity when clustering within HLA-allele-positive subsets. Repertoires with fewer than 30,000 or more than 120,000 public chains, plus five repertoires with anomalous nucleotide sharing, were excluded from co-occurrence clustering. TCRdb took over this immuneACCESS table, retaining in-frame rearrangements with V and J assigned. Such tables are incomplete; in checked studies, under half of the missing clones stem from an unresolved V gene, and the remainder is unexplained. V and J calls and clone size are as listed in that table; D and trimming were resolved from the DNA. The sample records approximately 150,000 clones, under 90% of which are singletons. 6% to 7.5% of the sample goes to the ten largest clones.

What was sequenced was PBMCs. The V and J segments used are TRBV5-1 and TRBJ1-2, with TRBD1 tentatively as D gene (5 bases match). The clonotype was recovered from a man aged 30-40 years in good health and CMV-seropositive. The DNA is as follows: TGCGCCAGCAGCTTGGGGGGGAGGAGTGGCTACACCTTC. It translates to CASSLGGRSGYTF.